The 7 T cell receptor beta chains in this list originate from one sample, sequenced in a study of T-cell memory formation after mild COVID-19. TCRdb reanalysed the 5' RACE reads using MiXCR and keeps one entry per CDR3 protein. The sample lists about 270,000 distinct CDR3 sequences, over 15% occurring once. The sequenced sample was PBMCs or a T cell subset sorted from them (not recorded which). These receptors were collected from a man between 18 and 35 years old who had mild COVID-19 (a few samples of this study predate the infection). Cell type and time point are not known.

CDR3 nucleotide sequence: TGTGCCAGCAGTGATCTTCCAGGGGGGACAGATACGCAGTATTTT. Protein product: CASSDLPGGTDTQYF. The V gene is TRBV6-4, the J gene TRBJ2-3; perhaps TRBD1 as D (7 bases). Germline loops: CDR1 MRHNA, CDR2 SNTAGT. The CDR3 runs 15 residues. Between the trimmed V and J ends, which lost 3 bases and 3 bases, there was a span of 13 bases.

The chain carries TRBV7-9 and TRBJ2-4, with D hard to call. The germline gives CDR1 SEHNR, CDR2 FQNEAQ (reference sequence). CDR3 length: 15 amino acids. V lost 5 bases to trimming and J lost 6 bases, with 17 bases between them. The chain's CDR3 is CASSAPGPRGNIQYF. The CDR3 region has the DNA TGTGCCAGCAGCGCCCCCGGCCCTCGTGGAAACATTCAGTACTTC. The full variable domain, in which reference TRBV7-9 and TRBJ2-4 provide the parts outside the CDR3, is DTGVSQNPRHKITKRGQNVTFRCDPISEHNRLYWYRQTLGQGPEFLTYFQNEAQLEKSRLLSDRFSAERPKGSFSTLEIQRTEQGDSAMYLCASSAPGPRGNIQYFGAGTRLSVL.

The V call is TRBV5-1, the J call TRBJ2-2; D possibly corresponds to TRBD1 (6 bases). CDR1 and CDR2 from the germline V gene are SGHRS and YFSETQ. The CDR3 has 16 residues. V was pared by 4 bases and J by 3 bases, with 16 bases between. CDR3 loop: CASSPKQGSDTGELFF. The CDR3 nucleotides are TGCGCCAGCAGCCCGAAACAGGGTTCGGACACCGGGGAGCTGTTTTTT.

The V call is TRBV4-3, the J call TRBJ1-1; D is ambiguous. This CDR3 has 15 residues. Looked up from germline, CDR1 is LGHNA and CDR2 is YSLEER. The V end was cut by 1 base, the J end by 0 bases, with 9 bases between. CDR3: CASSQAEGLNTEAFF. The DNA of the CDR3 is TGCGCCAGCAGCCAAGCCGAAGGGTTGAACACTGAAGCTTTCTTT.

This chain links TRBV7-9 with TRBJ1-1, with D maybe TRBD1 (5 bases). The CDR3 is 14 amino acids. Per germline, CDR1 SEHNR and CDR2 FQNEAQ (reference sequence). V was pared by 5 bases and J by 1 base, with 11 bases between. CDR3 DNA sequence: TGTGCCAGCAGCGGAGACAGTCCGAACACTGAAGCTTTCTTT. Protein sequence: CASSGDSPNTEAFF.

The CDR3 reads CSGKAGLARDEQFF. The CDR3 bases are TGCAGCGGGAAGGCGGGACTAGCGCGCGATGAGCAGTTCTTC. The rearrangement links TRBV29-1 to TRBJ2-1; 10 bases are a match to TRBD2. Trimming removed 7 bases from V and 8 bases from J; junction bases left unmatched: 11. Germline V gene sequence: CDR1 SQVTM, CDR2 ANQGSEA. CDR3 length: 14 amino acids.

The gene calls are TRBV29-1 and TRBJ2-7; D is ambiguous. Trimming stripped 5 bases from V and 4 bases from J, with 6 bases between. Germline loops: CDR1 SQVTM, CDR2 ANQGSEA. The CDR3 totals 10 residues. CDR3 DNA sequence: TGCAGCGTTCTGGAATACGAGCAGTACTTC. It is translated as CSVLEYEQYF.